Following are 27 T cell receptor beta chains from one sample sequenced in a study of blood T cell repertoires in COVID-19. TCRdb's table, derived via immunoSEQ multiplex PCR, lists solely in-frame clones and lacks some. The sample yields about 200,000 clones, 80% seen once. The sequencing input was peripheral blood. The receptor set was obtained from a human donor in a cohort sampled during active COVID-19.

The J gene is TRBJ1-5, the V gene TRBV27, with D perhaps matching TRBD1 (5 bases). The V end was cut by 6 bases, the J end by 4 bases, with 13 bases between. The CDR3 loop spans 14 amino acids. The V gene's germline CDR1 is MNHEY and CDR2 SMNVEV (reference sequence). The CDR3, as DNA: TGTGCCAGCAGGGGGTCAGGGTATAATCAGCCCCAGCATTTT. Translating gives CASRGSGYNQPQHF.

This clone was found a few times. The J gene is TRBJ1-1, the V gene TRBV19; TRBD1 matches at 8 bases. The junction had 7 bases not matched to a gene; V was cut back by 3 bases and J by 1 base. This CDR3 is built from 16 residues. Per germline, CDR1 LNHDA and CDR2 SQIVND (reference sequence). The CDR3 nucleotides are TGTGCCAGTAGTATGGGCAGGGGGCGGGGGAACACTGAAGCTTTCTTT. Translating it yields CASSMGRGRGNTEAFF.

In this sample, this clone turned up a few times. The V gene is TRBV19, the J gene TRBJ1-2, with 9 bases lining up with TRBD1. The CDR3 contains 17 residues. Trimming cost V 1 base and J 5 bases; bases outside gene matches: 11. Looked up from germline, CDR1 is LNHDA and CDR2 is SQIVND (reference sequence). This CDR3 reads CASSIVYDGTGNYGYTF. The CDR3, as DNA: TGTGCCAGTAGTATAGTTTACGACGGGACAGGGAATTATGGCTACACCTTC.

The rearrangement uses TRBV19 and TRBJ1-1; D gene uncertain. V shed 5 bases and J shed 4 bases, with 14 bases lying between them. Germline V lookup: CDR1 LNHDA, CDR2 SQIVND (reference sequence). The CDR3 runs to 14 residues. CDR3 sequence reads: CASSLRSTSTEAFF. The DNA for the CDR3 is TGTGCCAGTAGTTTAAGGTCGACTTCCACTGAAGCTTTCTTT.

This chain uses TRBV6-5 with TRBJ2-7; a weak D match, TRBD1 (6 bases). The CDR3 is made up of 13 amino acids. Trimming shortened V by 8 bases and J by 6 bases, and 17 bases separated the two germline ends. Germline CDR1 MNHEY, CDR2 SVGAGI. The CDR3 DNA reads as TGTGCCAGCGGGAAACAGGGACCTCTCGAGCAGTACTTC. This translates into CASGKQGPLEQYF.

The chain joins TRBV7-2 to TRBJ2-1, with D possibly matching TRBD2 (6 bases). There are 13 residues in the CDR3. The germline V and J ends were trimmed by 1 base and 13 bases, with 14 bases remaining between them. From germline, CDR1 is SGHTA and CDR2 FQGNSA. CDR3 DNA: TGTGCCAGCAGCTTAGGTGGCGGGGCGAGTCAGTTCTTC. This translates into CASSLGGGASQFF. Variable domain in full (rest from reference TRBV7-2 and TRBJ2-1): GAGVSQSPSNKVTEKGKDVELRCDPISGHTALYWYRQSLGQGLEFLIYFQGNSAPDKSGLPSDRFSAERTGGSVSTLTIQRTQQEDSAVYLCASSLGGGASQFFGPGTRLTVL.

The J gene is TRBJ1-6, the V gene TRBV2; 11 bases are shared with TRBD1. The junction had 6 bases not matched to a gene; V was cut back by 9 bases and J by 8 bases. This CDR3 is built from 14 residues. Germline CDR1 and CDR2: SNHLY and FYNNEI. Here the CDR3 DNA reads TGTGCCAGTAAAACGGACAGGGGGCATTCACCCCTCCACTTT. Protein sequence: CASKTDRGHSPLHF.

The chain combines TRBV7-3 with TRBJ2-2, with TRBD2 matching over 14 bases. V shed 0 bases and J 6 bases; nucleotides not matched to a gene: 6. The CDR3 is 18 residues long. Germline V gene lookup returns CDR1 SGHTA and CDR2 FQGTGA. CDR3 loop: CASSLTGLAGVSPGELFF. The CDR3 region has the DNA TGTGCCAGCAGCTTAACGGGACTAGCGGGAGTGAGCCCCGGGGAGCTGTTTTTT.

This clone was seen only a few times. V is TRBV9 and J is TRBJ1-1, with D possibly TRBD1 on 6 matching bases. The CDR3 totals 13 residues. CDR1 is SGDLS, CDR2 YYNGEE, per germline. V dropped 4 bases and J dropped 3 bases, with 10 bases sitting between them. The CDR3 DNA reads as TGTGCCAGCAGCCCCACAGGGTACACTGAAGCTTTCTTT. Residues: CASSPTGYTEAFF. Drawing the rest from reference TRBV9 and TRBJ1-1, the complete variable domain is DSGVTQTPKHLITATGQRVTLRCSPRSGDLSVYWYQQSLDQGLQFLIQYYNGEERAKGNILERFSAQQFPDLHSELNLSSLELGDSALYFCASSPTGYTEAFFGQGTRLTVV.

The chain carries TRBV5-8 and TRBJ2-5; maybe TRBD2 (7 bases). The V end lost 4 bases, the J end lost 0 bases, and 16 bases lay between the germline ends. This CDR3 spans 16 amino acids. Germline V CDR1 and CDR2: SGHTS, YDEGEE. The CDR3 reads CASSLRGARYQETQYF. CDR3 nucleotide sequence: TGTGCCAGCAGCCTCCGGGGGGCGAGGTACCAAGAGACCCAGTACTTC.

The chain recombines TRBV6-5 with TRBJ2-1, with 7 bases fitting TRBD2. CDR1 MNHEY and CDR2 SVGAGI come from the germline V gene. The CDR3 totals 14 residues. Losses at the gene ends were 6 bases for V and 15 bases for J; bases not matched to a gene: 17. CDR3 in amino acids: CASRLADTSREAFF. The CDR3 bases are TGTGCCAGCAGGCTAGCGGATACGAGCAGGGAAGCGTTCTTC.

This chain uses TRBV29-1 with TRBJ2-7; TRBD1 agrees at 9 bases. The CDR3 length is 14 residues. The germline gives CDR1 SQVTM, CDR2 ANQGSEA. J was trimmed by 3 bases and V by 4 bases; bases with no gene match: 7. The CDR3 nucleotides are TGCAGCGTTGTATCCGGGACAGGGTACTACGAGCAGTACTTC. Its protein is CSVVSGTGYYEQYF.

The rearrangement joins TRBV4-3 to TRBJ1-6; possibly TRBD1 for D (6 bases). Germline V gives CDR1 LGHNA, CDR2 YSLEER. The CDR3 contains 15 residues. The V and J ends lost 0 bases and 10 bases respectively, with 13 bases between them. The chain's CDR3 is CASSQDPGVGSPLHF. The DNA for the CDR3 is TGCGCCAGCAGCCAAGATCCAGGGGTCGGATCACCCCTCCACTTT.

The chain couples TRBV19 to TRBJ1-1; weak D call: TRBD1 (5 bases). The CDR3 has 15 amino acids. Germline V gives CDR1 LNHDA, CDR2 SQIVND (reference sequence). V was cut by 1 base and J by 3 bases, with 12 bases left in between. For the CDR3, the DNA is TGTGCCAGTAGTATAGTGGCAGGGTGGGACACTGAAGCTTTCTTT. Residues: CASSIVAGWDTEAFF.

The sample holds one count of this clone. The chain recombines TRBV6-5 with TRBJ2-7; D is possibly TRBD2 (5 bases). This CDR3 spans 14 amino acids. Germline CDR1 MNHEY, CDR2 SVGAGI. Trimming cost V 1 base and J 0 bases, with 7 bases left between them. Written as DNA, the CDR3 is TGTGCCAGCAGTTACTTAGCGCGCTCCTACGAGCAGTACTTC. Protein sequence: CASSYLARSYEQYF.

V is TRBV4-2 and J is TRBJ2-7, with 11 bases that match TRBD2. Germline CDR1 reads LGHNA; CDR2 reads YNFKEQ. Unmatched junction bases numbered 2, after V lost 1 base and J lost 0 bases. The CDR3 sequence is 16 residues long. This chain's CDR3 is CASSQGTSGFSYEQYF. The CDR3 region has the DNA TGTGCCAGCAGCCAAGGGACTAGCGGGTTCTCCTACGAGCAGTACTTC.

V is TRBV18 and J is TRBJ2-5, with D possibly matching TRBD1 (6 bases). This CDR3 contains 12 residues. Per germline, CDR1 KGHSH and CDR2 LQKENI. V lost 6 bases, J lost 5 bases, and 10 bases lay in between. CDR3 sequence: CASSGGQETQYF. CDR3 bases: TGTGCCAGCTCGGGTGGACAGGAGACCCAGTACTTC.

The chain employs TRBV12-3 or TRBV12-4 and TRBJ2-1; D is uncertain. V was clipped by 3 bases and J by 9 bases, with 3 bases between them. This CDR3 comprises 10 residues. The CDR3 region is CASSFSEQFF. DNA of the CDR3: TGTGCCAGCAGTTTCAGTGAGCAGTTCTTC.

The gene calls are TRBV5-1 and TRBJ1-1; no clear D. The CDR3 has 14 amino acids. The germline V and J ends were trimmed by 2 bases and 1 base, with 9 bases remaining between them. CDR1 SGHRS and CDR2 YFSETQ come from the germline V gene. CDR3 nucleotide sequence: TGCGCCAGCAGCTTATTTGCAGGGAACACTGAAGCTTTCTTT. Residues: CASSLFAGNTEAFF. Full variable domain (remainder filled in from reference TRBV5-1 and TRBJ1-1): KAGVTQTPRYLIKTRGQQVTLSCSPISGHRSVSWYQQTPGQGLQFLFEYFSETQRNKGNFPGRFSGRQFSNSRSEMNVSTLELGDSALYLCASSLFAGNTEAFFGQGTRLTVV.

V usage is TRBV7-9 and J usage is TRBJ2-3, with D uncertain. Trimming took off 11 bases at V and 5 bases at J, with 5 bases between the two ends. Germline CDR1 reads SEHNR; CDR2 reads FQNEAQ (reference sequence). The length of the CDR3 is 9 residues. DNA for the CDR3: TGTGCCTACGGAGATACGCAGTATTTT. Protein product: CAYGDTQYF.

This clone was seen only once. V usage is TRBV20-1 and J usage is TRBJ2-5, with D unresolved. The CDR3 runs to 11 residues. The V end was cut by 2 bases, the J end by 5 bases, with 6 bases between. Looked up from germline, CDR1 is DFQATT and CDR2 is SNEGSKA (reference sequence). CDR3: CSARLSETQYF. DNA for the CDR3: TGCAGTGCTAGATTGTCGGAGACCCAGTACTTC.

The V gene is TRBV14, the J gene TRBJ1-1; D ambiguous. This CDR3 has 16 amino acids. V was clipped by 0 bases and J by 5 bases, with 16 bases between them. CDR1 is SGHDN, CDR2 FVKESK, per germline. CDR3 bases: TGTGCCAGCAGCCAAGATAGCTTTCTCGGAAGGACTGAAGCTTTCTTT. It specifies CASSQDSFLGRTEAFF. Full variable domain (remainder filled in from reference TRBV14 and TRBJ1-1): EAGVTQFPSHSVIEKGQTVTLRCDPISGHDNLYWYRRVMGKEIKFLLHFVKESKQDESGMPNNRFLAERTGGTYSTLKVQPAELEDSGVYFCASSQDSFLGRTEAFFGQGTRLTVV.

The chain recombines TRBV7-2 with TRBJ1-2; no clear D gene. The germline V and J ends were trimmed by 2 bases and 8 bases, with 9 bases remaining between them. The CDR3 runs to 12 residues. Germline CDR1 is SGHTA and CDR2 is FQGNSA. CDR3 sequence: CASSLFPRGYTF. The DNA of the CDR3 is TGTGCCAGCAGCTTATTCCCGCGAGGCTACACCTTC.

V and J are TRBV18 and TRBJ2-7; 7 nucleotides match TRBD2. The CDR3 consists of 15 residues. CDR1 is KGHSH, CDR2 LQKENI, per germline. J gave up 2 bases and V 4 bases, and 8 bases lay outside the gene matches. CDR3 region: CASSLGAGFPYEQYF. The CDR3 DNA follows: TGTGCCAGCTCACTAGGAGCGGGATTTCCCTACGAGCAGTACTTC.

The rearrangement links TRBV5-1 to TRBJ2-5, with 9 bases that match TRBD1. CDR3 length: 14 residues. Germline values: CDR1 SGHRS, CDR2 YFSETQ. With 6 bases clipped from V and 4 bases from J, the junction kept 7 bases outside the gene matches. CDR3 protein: CASTEQGAGETQYF. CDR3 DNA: TGCGCCAGCACCGAACAGGGGGCGGGAGAGACCCAGTACTTC.

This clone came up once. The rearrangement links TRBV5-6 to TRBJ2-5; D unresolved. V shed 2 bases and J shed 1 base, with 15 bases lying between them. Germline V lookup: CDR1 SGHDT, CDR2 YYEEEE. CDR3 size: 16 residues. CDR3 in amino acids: CASSFVASPVQETQYF. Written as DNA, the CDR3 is TGTGCCAGCAGCTTCGTGGCCTCGCCCGTCCAAGAGACCCAGTACTTC.

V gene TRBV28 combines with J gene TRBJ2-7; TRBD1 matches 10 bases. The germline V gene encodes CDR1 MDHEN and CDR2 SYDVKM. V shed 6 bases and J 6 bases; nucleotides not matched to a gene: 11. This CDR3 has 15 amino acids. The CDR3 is CASSLPQRTGGEQYF. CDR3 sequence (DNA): TGTGCCAGCAGCTTACCCCAAAGGACAGGGGGCGAGCAGTACTTC.